The 7 T cell receptor beta chains below all came from one sample that was sequenced in a study of blood T cell repertoires in COVID-19. Generated by immunoSEQ multiplex PCR, the TCRdb table keeps only in-frame clones and is missing some. The table records 350,000 to 400,000 clones, roughly 84% of them present only once. Sequenced sample: PBMCs or T cells enriched from blood (not recorded which). The origin of the receptors is a woman aged 25 to 39 who had recovered from COVID-19.

The chain combines TRBV7-9 with TRBJ1-1, with TRBD1 matching over 11 bases. Germline V gene data show CDR1 as SEHNR and CDR2 as FQNEAQ (reference sequence). This CDR3 contains 15 residues. V was clipped by 5 bases and J by 3 bases; unmatched bases: 5. The CDR3 protein is CASSPWDRGDTEAFF. In DNA form, the CDR3 reads TGTGCCAGCAGCCCCTGGGACAGGGGGGACACTGAAGCTTTCTTT.

The chain is built from TRBV6-5 and TRBJ2-5; TRBD1 might be the D (6 bases). This CDR3 contains 14 residues. With 7 bases removed from V and 7 bases from J, the gap between germline ends came to 19 bases. Germline CDR1 reads MNHEY; CDR2 reads SVGAGI. The CDR3 region has the DNA TGTGCCAGCATATCACACAGGGTCCGTGGGACCCAGTACTTC. The encoded protein is CASISHRVRGTQYF.

The rearrangement joins TRBV3-1 (or the pseudogene TRBV3-2) to TRBJ2-5; 9 positions match TRBD2. The germline V gene encodes CDR1 LGHDT and CDR2 YNNKEL (reference sequence). V was clipped by 4 bases and J by 2 bases; unmatched bases: 2. This CDR3 spans 14 amino acids. CDR3 residues: CASSPGLAQETQYF. In nucleotides, the CDR3 is TGTGCCAGCAGCCCGGGACTAGCACAAGAGACCCAGTACTTC.

The chain carries TRBV7-9 and TRBJ1-4, with TRBD1 matching over 8 bases. Germline CDR1 and CDR2: SEHNR and FQNEAQ (reference sequence). With 3 bases clipped from V and 7 bases from J, the junction kept 4 bases outside the gene matches. CDR3 length equals 14 residues. The CDR3 here is CASSFGQGAEKLFF. In DNA, the CDR3 is TGTGCCAGCAGCTTTGGACAGGGTGCTGAAAAACTGTTTTTT.

This clone was recorded once. The V gene is TRBV27, the J gene TRBJ1-6; D may be TRBD1 (5 bases). Trimming took off 5 bases at V and 7 bases at J, with 15 bases between the two ends. The CDR3 totals 15 residues. The V gene's germline CDR1 is MNHEY and CDR2 SMNVEV (reference sequence). CDR3 region: CASSPGGWGNSPLHF. In DNA, the CDR3 is TGTGCCAGCAGTCCGGGAGGTTGGGGCAATTCACCCCTCCACTTT.

The J gene is TRBJ1-1, the V gene TRBV5-1; D is possibly TRBD1 (5 bases). Trimming stripped 4 bases from V and 4 bases from J, with 14 bases between. Germline values: CDR1 SGHRS, CDR2 YFSETQ. The CDR3 contains 14 residues. In DNA form, the CDR3 reads TGCGCCAGCAGCGGGACTCAGGGCGGCACTGAAGCTTTCTTT. Residues: CASSGTQGGTEAFF.

The chain carries TRBV28 and TRBJ2-7; D possibly corresponds to TRBD1 (6 bases). This CDR3 contains 15 residues. The V gene lost 4 bases and the J gene lost 0 bases, with 13 bases spanning the gap. Germline V lookup: CDR1 MDHEN, CDR2 SYDVKM. As DNA, the CDR3 is TGTGCCAGCAGTTGGGACATTATAACCTCCTACGAGCAGTACTTC. Protein: CASSWDIITSYEQYF. Full variable domain (missing parts from reference TRBV28 and TRBJ2-7): DVKVTQSSRYLVKRTGEKVFLECVQDMDHENMFWYRQDPGLGLRLIYFSYDVKMKEKGDIPEGYSVSREKKERFSLILESASTNQTSMYLCASSWDIITSYEQYFGPGTRLTVT.